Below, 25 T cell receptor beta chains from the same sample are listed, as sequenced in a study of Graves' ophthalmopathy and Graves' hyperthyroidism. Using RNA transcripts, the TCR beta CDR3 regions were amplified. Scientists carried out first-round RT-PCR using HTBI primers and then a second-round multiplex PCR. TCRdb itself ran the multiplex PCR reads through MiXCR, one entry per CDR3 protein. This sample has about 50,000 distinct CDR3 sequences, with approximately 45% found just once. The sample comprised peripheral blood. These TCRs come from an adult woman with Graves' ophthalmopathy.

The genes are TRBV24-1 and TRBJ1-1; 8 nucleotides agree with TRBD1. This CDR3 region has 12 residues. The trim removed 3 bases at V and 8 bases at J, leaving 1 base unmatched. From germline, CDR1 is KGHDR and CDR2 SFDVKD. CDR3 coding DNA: TGTGCCACCAGTGATCGGGACAGGGAAGCTTTCTTT. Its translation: CATSDRDREAFF.

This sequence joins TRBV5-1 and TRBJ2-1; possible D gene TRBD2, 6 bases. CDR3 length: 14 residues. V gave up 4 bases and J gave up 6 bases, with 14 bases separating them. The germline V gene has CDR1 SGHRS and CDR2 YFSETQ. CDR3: CASSPSLGGNEQFF. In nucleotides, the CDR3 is TGCGCCAGCAGCCCCAGTTTGGGGGGCAATGAGCAGTTCTTC.

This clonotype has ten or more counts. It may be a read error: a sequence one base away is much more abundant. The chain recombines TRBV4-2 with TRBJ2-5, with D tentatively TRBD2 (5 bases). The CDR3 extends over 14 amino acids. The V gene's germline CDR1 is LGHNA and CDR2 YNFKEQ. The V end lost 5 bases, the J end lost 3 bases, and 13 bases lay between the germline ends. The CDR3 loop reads CASSSGRAEETQYF. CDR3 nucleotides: TGTGCCAGCAGCAGTGGACGAGCGGAAGAGACCCAGTACTTC.

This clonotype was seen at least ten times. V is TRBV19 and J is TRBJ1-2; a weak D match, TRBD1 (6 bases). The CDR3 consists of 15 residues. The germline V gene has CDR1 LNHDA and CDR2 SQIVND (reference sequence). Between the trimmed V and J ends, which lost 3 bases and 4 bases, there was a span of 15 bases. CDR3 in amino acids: CASSMTEDRVYGYTF. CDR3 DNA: TGTGCCAGTAGTATGACCGAGGACAGAGTCTATGGCTACACCTTC.

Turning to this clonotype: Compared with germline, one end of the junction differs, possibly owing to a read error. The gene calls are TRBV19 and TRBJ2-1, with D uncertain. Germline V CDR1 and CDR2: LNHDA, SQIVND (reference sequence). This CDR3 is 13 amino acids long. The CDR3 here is CASTRDKYNERFF. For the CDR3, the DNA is TGTGCCAGTACCCGCGACAAATATAATGAGCGGTTCTTC. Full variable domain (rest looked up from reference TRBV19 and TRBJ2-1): DGGITQSPKYLFRKEGQNVTLSCEQNLNHDAMYWYRQDPGQGLRLIYYSQIVNDFQKGDIAEGYSVSREKKESFPLTVTSAQKNPTAFYLCASTRDKYNERFFGPGTRLTVL.

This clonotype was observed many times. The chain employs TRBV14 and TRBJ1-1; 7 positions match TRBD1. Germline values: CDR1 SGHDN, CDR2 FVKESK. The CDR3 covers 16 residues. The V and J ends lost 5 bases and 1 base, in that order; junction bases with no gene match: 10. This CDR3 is CASSKQIGTANTEAFF. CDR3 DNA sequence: TGTGCCAGCAGCAAACAAATCGGGACAGCGAACACTGAAGCTTTCTTT.

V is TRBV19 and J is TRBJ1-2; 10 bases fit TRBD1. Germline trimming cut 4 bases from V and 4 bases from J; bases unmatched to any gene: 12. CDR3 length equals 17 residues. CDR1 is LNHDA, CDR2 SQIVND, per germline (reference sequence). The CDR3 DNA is TGTGCCAGTAGTAATTACGGGACAGGGGAGGTTCGCTATGGCTACACCTTC. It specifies CASSNYGTGEVRYGYTF. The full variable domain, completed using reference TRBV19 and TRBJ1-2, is DGGITQSPKYLFRKEGQNVTLSCEQNLNHDAMYWYRQDPGQGLRLIYYSQIVNDFQKGDIAEGYSVSREKKESFPLTVTSAQKNPTAFYLCASSNYGTGEVRYGYTFGSGTRLTVV.

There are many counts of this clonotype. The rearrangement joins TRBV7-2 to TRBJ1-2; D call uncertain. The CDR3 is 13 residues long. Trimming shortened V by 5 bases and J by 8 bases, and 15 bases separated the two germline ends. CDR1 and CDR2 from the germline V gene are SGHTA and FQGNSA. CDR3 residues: CASSPTVFEGYTF. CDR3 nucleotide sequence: TGTGCCAGCAGCCCCACAGTGTTTGAAGGCTACACCTTC.

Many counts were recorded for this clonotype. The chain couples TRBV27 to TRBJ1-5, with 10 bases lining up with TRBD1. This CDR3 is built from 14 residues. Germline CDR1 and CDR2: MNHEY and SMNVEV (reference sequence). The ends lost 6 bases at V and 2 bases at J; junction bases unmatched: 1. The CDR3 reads CASRTGGGNQPQHF. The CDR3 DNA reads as TGTGCCAGCAGGACAGGGGGCGGCAATCAGCCCCAGCATTTT.

CDR3 DNA sequence: TGCGCCAGCAGCTTGTATGGGGCTCAGCCCCAGCATTTT. Residues: CASSLYGAQPQHF. The chain links TRBV5-1 to TRBJ1-5; TRBD1 is a possible D gene (5 bases). The CDR3 is 13 residues long. Germline lookup yields CDR1 SGHRS and CDR2 YFSETQ. Trimming took off 1 base at V and 6 bases at J, with 8 bases between the two ends.

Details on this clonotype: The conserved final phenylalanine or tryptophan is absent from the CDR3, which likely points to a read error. As DNA, the CDR3 is TGTGCTAGCAGCTTGCTCGGCGGGACGGATGACGAGCAGTACATC. Translation gives CASSLLGGTDDEQYI. The chain couples TRBV7-7 to TRBJ2-7, with a weak D call TRBD2 (6 bases). CDR1 and CDR2 (germline): SSHAT, FNYEAQ (reference sequence). The CDR3 is 15 residues long.

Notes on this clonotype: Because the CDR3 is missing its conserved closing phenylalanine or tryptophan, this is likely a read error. CDR3 residues: CASRDYLYNEQFL. CDR3 nucleotide sequence: TGTGCCAGCCGGGACTATTTATACAATGAGCAGTTCCTC. The rearrangement uses TRBV3-1 and TRBJ2-1, with 7 positions matching TRBD2. The CDR3 runs to 13 residues. V dropped 8 bases and J dropped 4; count of bases not matched to a gene: 5. Germline-derived CDR1 and CDR2 are LGHDT and YNNKEL (reference sequence).

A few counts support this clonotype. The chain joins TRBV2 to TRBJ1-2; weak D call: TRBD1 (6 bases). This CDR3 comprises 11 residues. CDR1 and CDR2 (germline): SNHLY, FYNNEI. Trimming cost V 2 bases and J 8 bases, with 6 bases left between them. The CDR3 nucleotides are TGTGCCAGCAGTGAAACAGGGGGCTACACCTTC. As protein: CASSETGGYTF.

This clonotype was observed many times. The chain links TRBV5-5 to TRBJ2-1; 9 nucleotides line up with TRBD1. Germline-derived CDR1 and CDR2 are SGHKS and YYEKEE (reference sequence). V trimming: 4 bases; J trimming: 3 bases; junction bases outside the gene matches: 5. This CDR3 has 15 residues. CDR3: CASSQGQGIYNEQFF. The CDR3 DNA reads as TGTGCCAGCAGCCAGGGACAGGGAATCTACAATGAGCAGTTCTTC.

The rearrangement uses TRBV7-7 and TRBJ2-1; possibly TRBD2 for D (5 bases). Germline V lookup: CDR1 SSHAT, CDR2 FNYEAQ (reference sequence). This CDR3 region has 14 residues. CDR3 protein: CAILSGSSYNEQFF. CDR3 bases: TGTGCTATACTTTCGGGGTCCTCCTACAATGAGCAGTTCTTC.

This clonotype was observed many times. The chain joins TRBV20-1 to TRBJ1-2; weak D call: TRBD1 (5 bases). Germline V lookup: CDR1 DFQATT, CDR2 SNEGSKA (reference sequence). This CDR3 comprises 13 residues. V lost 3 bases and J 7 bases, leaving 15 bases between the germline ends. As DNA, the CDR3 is TGCAGTGCTAGGCACCAGGGTCCTGCTGGCTACACCTTC. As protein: CSARHQGPAGYTF.

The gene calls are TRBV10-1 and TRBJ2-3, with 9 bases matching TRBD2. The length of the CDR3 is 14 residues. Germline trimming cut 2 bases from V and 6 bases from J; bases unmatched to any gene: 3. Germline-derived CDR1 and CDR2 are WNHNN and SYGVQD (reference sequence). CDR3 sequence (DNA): TGCGCCAGCAGTGAGCGAGCGGGAGGCGATACGCAGTATTTT. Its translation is CASSERAGGDTQYF.

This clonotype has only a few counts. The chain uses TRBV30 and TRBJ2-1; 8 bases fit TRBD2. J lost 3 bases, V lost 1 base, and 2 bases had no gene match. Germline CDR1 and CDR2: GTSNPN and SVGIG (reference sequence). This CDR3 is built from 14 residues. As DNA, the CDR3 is TGTGCCTGGAGTGCGGGGGGGGGCTACAATGAGCAGTTCTTC. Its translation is CAWSAGGGYNEQFF.

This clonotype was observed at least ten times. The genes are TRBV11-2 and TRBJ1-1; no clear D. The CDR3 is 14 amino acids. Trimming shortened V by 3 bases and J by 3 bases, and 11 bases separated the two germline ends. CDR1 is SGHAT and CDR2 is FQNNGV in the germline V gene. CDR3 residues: CASSFRLGDTEAFF. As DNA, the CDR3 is TGTGCCAGCAGCTTCCGGCTTGGGGACACTGAAGCTTTCTTT.

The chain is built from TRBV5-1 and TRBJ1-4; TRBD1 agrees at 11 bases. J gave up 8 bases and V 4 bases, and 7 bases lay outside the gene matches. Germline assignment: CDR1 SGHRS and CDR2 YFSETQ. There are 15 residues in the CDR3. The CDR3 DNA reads TGCGCCAGCAGCCTGGGGGGACAGGGGGGAGAAAAACTGTTTTTT. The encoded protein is CASSLGGQGGEKLFF.

The CDR3 coding sequence is TGCAGCGTAACGCAGGACTCCTACGAGCAGTACTTC. Residues: CSVTQDSYEQYF. The chain uses TRBV29-1 and TRBJ2-7, with no clear D. Germline V gene data show CDR1 as SQVTM and CDR2 as ANQGSEA. The CDR3 has 12 residues. V was pared by 6 bases and J by 0 bases, with 9 bases between.

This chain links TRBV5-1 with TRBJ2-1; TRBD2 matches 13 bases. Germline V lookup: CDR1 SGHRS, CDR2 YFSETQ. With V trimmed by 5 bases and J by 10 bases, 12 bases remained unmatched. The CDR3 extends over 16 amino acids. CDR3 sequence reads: CASSDRPGLAGDEQFF. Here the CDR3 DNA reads TGCGCCAGCAGTGACAGGCCCGGACTAGCGGGAGACGAGCAGTTCTTC.

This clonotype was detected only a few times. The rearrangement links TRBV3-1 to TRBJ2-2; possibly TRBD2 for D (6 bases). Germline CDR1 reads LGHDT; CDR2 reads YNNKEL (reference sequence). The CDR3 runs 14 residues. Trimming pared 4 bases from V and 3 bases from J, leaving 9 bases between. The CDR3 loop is CASSLSGDTGELFF. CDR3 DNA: TGTGCCAGCAGCCTCTCGGGAGACACCGGGGAGCTGTTTTTT.

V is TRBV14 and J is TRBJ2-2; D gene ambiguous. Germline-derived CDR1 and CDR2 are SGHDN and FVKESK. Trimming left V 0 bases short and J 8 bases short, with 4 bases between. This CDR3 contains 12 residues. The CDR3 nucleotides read TGTGCCAGCAGCCAAGATCTAGGGGAGCTGTTTTTT. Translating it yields CASSQDLGELFF.

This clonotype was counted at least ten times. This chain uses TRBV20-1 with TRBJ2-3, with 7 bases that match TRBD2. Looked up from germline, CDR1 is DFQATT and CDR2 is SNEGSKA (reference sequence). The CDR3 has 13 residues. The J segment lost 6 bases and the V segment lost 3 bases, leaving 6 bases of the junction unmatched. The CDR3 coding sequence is TGCAGTGCTAGGGGCGGGAGTTGGGATACGCAGTATTTT. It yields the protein CSARGGSWDTQYF.